The 8 T cell receptor beta chains in this list originate from one sample, sequenced in a study of T cell repertoires in cytomegalovirus infection. One entry per CDR3 protein, called by TCRdb with MiXCR from the reads. The table has roughly 180,000 distinct CDR3 sequences, less than 25% seen once. These receptors' targets are unknown. This sample comprised CD8+ T cells from cultured PBMCs, obtained from culture after CMV antigen stimulation. These TCRs come from a human donor in good health (CMV status not recorded). Some clones in this sample may be carry-over from other donors' samples.

The table lists this clonotype with a few counts. The chain joins TRBV7-9 to TRBJ1-2, with D hard to call. CDR3 length: 15 residues. The V gene lost 3 bases and the J gene lost 6 bases, with 17 bases spanning the gap. CDR1 and CDR2 (germline): SEHNR, FQNEAQ (reference sequence). Here the CDR3 reads CASSFTPGMQDGYTF. In DNA, the CDR3 is TGTGCCAGCAGCTTTACACCCGGGATGCAGGATGGCTACACCTTC.

The V gene is TRBV7-6, the J gene TRBJ2-1; 9 bases are a match to TRBD1. The CDR3 is made up of 13 amino acids. V lost 4 bases to trimming and J lost 7 bases; unmatched junction nucleotides: 2. The germline gives CDR1 SGHVS, CDR2 FNYEAQ. The CDR3 DNA sequence: TGTGCCAGCAGCTGGGGACAGGGAAATGAGCAGTTCTTC. Protein sequence: CASSWGQGNEQFF.

This clonotype was observed a handful of times. The chain employs TRBV7-9 and TRBJ2-3, with D possibly TRBD1 on 6 matching bases. The CDR3 extends over 14 amino acids. Germline loops: CDR1 SEHNR, CDR2 FQNEAQ (reference sequence). V gave up 2 bases and J gave up 2 bases, with 8 bases separating them. The chain's CDR3 is CASSLQGLTDTQYF. The CDR3 region has the DNA TGTGCCAGCAGCTTACAGGGGCTCACAGATACGCAGTATTTT.

V usage is TRBV7-2 and J usage is TRBJ2-3, with 10 bases that match TRBD2. The CDR3 consists of 16 residues. With 4 bases clipped from V and 4 bases from J, the junction kept 8 bases outside the gene matches. CDR1 and CDR2 from the germline V gene are SGHTA and FQGNSA. In nucleotides, the CDR3 is TGTGCCAGCAGCTCCCGCAGCGGGGGGGCCGCAGATACGCAGTATTTT. Translation: CASSSRSGGAADTQYF.

This clonotype was picked up a small number of times. V usage is TRBV7-6 and J usage is TRBJ1-1; D is possibly TRBD1 (6 bases). The V gene's germline CDR1 is SGHVS and CDR2 FNYEAQ. V lost 4 bases, J lost 1 base, and 7 bases lay in between. This CDR3 contains 13 residues. CDR3 coding DNA: TGTGCCAGCAGCTCGGGACAGAACACTGAAGCTTTCTTT. Encoded protein: CASSSGQNTEAFF.

The sample holds many counts of this clonotype. The chain carries TRBV7-2 and TRBJ2-7; 7 bases map to TRBD2. Germline V gene data show CDR1 as SGHTA and CDR2 as FQGNSA. With V trimmed by 5 bases and J by 7 bases, 11 bases remained unmatched. The CDR3 is 14 amino acids. Here the CDR3 DNA reads TGTGCCAGCAGCCTAGGACCGGTCGGGAGGGAGCAGTACTTC. This codes for CASSLGPVGREQYF.

This clonotype was recorded only once. The chain has TRBV7-4 and TRBJ2-1, with TRBD2 identical over 14 bases. The junction had 5 bases not matched to a gene; V was cut back by 6 bases and J by 10 bases. The V gene's germline CDR1 is SGHVT and CDR2 SQSDAQ. This CDR3 comprises 14 residues. The CDR3 nucleotides are TGTGCCAGCAGGACTAGCGGGGGGGCAGGGGAGCAGTTCTTC. Translation gives CASRTSGGAGEQFF.

The V and J genes are TRBV2 and TRBJ2-5; 12 bases line up with TRBD2. Losses at the gene ends were 5 bases for V and 0 bases for J; bases not matched to a gene: 4. There are 16 residues in the CDR3. Per the germline V gene, CDR1 is SNHLY and CDR2 is FYNNEI. The CDR3 loop reads CASSSLAGGYQETQYF. CDR3 nucleotides: TGTGCCAGCAGTTCCCTAGCGGGGGGGTACCAAGAGACCCAGTACTTC.